These T cell receptor beta chains were read from a single sample in a study of identical twins. TCRdb called the 5' RACE reads again in MiXCR, with one record for every CDR3 protein. The sample lists fewer than 650,000 distinct CDR3 sequences; less than 9% were seen once. The sample was also reused in another study, on yellow fever vaccine responses in identical twins.

The sequenced sample consisted of PBMCs. The receptors shown here come from a woman aged 18-29 years in good health. Each CDR3 is given with its conserved first and last residue. D genes are given only for firm matches. Rows give clone size only sometimes, using once, few, many, or a class for an expanded clone.

clone size	V gene	D gene	J gene	CDR3 DNA	CDR3 protein
few	TRBV12-3/TRBV12-4	-	TRBJ2-3	TGTGCCAGCAGTTTAGCGTCTAGATTGCCAGATACGCAGTATTTT	CASSLASRLPDTQYF
-	TRBV6-2/TRBV6-3	-	TRBJ2-3	TGTGCCAGCAGTTACCCTGTCGGTAGCGCAGATACGCAGTATTTT	CASSYPVGSADTQYF
few	TRBV24-1	-	TRBJ2-7	TGTGCCACCAGTGATTATGGCGAGCAGTACTTC	CATSDYGEQYF
few	TRBV24-1	TRBD2	TRBJ2-2	TGTGCCACCAGTGCGGGATTAGCGGGAGGATTCACCGGGGAGCTGTTTTTT	CATSAGLAGGFTGELFF
-	TRBV4-1	-	TRBJ2-5	TGCGCCAGCAGCCAAGATCAGGAAGGCCTCCAAGAGACCCAGTACTTC	CASSQDQEGLQETQYF
-	TRBV28	-	TRBJ1-3	TGTGCCAGCACCCCAGGGACCGCTGGAAACACCATATATTTT	CASTPGTAGNTIYF
few	TRBV4-1	-	TRBJ2-5	TGCGCCAGCAGCGAAGCCCATGGGGCAGGCGCCCCTCGGGAGACCCAGTACTTC	CASSEAHGAGAPRETQYF
many	TRBV6-6	-	TRBJ2-1	TGTGCCAGCAGTTACTCGGGGGTCGATGAGCAGTTCTTC	CASSYSGVDEQFF
few	TRBV5-5	-	TRBJ1-5	TGTGCCAGCAGCTTGGATGCAGCCAATCAGCCCCAGCATTTT	CASSLDAANQPQHF
many	TRBV20-1	-	TRBJ2-1	TGCAGTGCTAGTTCGTCTTCTAGGTACAACAATGAGCAGTTCTTC	CSASSSSRYNNEQFF
-	TRBV7-2	-	TRBJ1-2	TGTGCCAGCAGCTTAGTGGGGGGAGAAGGCTACACCTTC	CASSLVGGEGYTF
many	TRBV6-2/TRBV6-3	-	TRBJ1-3	TGTGCCAGCAGTTACGGCCGACACGTCTCTGGAAACACCATATATTTT	CASSYGRHVSGNTIYF
few	TRBV28	TRBD2	TRBJ2-1	TGTGCCAGCAGTTTAAGGGGAGCGGGGATGCTAGGGGTGGGAGAGGCCTACAATGAGCAGTTCTTC	CASSLRGAGMLGVGEAYNEQFF
many	TRBV29-1	-	TRBJ1-5	TGCAGCGTTCTGGCGGGTGGTCAGCCCCAGCATTTT	CSVLAGGQPQHF
many	TRBV4-1	-	TRBJ2-7	TGCGCCAGCAGCCAAAGACAGGACTCCTACGAGCAGTACTTC	CASSQRQDSYEQYF
-	TRBV20-1	-	TRBJ2-3	TGCAGTGCTAGAGCGACTTCGGGCACAGATACGCAGTATTTT	CSARATSGTDTQYF
many	TRBV20-1	-	TRBJ2-1	TGCAGTGCTAGTGGGGCGGGGAATGAGCAGTTCTTC	CSASGAGNEQFF
many	TRBV3-1	-	TRBJ1-1	TGTGCCAGCAGCCGTCTTTCTGGGCGAGCTTTCTTT	CASSRLSGRAFF